The 10 T cell receptor beta chains below all came from one sample that was sequenced in a study of T cell responses to AZD1222 COVID-19 vaccine. The assay was immunoSEQ multiplex PCR, and TCRdb's table has in-frame clones only and misses some. The sample lists some 90,000 clones; approximately 91% were seen once. The sequencing used peripheral blood, collected on day 0 of AZD1222 vaccination. These receptors all stem from an adult in good health.

The V gene is TRBV7-3, the J gene TRBJ2-2; TRBD2 aligns across 8 bases. This CDR3 is 15 amino acids long. V was clipped by 10 bases and J by 2 bases; unmatched bases: 9. Per the germline V gene, CDR1 is SGHTA and CDR2 is FQGTGA. The CDR3 protein is CATATIAGNTGELFF. DNA of the CDR3: TGTGCCACCGCGACGATAGCGGGAAACACCGGGGAGCTGTTTTTT.

This chain joins TRBV6-1 and TRBJ2-6, with 7 bases that match TRBD1. The CDR3 is 15 residues long. Looked up from germline, CDR1 is MNHNS and CDR2 is SASEGT. V shed 3 bases, J shed 4 bases, and the junction held 3 bases outside the gene matches. CDR3 region: CASSETGTGANVLTF. In nucleotides, the CDR3 is TGTGCCAGCAGTGAGACAGGGACCGGGGCCAACGTCCTGACTTTC.

This rearrangement joins TRBV10-1 to TRBJ2-4; D may be TRBD2 (6 bases). The CDR3 length is 19 residues. The germline V and J ends were trimmed by 6 bases and 4 bases, with 28 bases remaining between them. Germline V gene sequence: CDR1 WNHNN, CDR2 SYGVQD (reference sequence). In nucleotides, the CDR3 is TGCGCCAGCAGCGATATACGGACTAAAGATAGTAGGTGGAAAAACATTCAGTACTTC. Its translation: CASSDIRTKDSRWKNIQYF.

Here the CDR3 DNA reads TGCGCCAGCAGCCCCGGGGAAGAGAACACTGAAGCTTTCTTT. Translating gives CASSPGEENTEAFF. The rearrangement joins TRBV5-1 to TRBJ1-1; no definite D call. CDR3 length: 14 amino acids. The germline V and J ends were trimmed by 4 bases and 1 base, with 11 bases remaining between them. Per germline, CDR1 SGHRS and CDR2 YFSETQ.

The V gene is TRBV11-2, the J gene TRBJ1-1, with unresolved D. The ends were cut back, 5 bases at V and 1 base at J, with 8 bases in the middle. The CDR3 has 13 residues. Looked up from germline, CDR1 is SGHAT and CDR2 is FQNNGV. The CDR3 spells CASSTRENTEAFF. CDR3 coding DNA: TGTGCCAGCAGCACACGAGAGAACACTGAAGCTTTCTTT.

The genes are TRBV10-3 and TRBJ1-2, with unresolved D. Germline V gene sequence: CDR1 ENHRY, CDR2 SYGVKD. This CDR3 has 12 amino acids. Trimming left V 7 bases short and J 6 bases short, with 12 bases between. The CDR3 region is CAIMSLRNGYTF. The CDR3 nucleotides are TGTGCCATCATGTCTCTCCGGAATGGCTACACCTTC.

The rearrangement joins TRBV11-3 to TRBJ2-1, with 7 bases matching TRBD1. The germline V gene has CDR1 SGHNT and CDR2 YENEEA. CDR3 length: 14 residues. V lost 4 bases and J lost 6; bases outside the gene matches: 6. The CDR3 coding sequence is TGTGCCAGCAGCTCCAGCAGGGGGTCCAATGAGCAGTTCTTC. Residues: CASSSSRGSNEQFF.

This chain joins TRBV18 and TRBJ1-1; tentative D call: TRBD1 (5 bases). Germline CDR1 is KGHSH and CDR2 is LQKENI. V was shortened by 1 base and J by 1 base, with 16 bases between the two germline ends. CDR3 length: 17 amino acids. The CDR3 is CASSPHRLGDGNTEAFF. The CDR3 nucleotides read TGTGCCAGCTCACCACATCGCCTCGGGGACGGGAACACTGAAGCTTTCTTT. The variable domain in full, completed from reference TRBV18 and TRBJ1-1, reads NAGVMQNPRHLVRRRGQEARLRCSPMKGHSHVYWYRQLPEEGLKFMVYLQKENIIDESGMPKERFSAEFPKEGPSILRIQQVVRGDSAAYFCASSPHRLGDGNTEAFFGQGTRLTVV.

The chain links TRBV6-5 to TRBJ2-7, with 10 bases lining up with TRBD1. Germline assignment: CDR1 MNHEY and CDR2 SVGAGI. This CDR3 is built from 14 residues. Trimming cost V 6 bases and J 5 bases; bases outside gene matches: 7. CDR3 coding DNA: TGTGCCAGCAGGCAAGACAGGGGGCTCGACGAGCAGTACTTC. It specifies CASRQDRGLDEQYF.

This chain links TRBV29-1 with TRBJ1-4; possible D gene TRBD1, 5 bases. The CDR3 is made up of 11 amino acids. V was cut by 5 bases and J by 6 bases, with 7 bases left in between. Germline V gene sequence: CDR1 SQVTM, CDR2 ANQGSEA. The CDR3 region has the DNA TGCAGCGTTAAAGGGGATGAAAAACTGTTTTTT. Translation: CSVKGDEKLFF.